This TCR beta chain originates from a study of CD8 T cells in Susac syndrome. V lost 2 bases and J lost 2, with 13 bases in between. Looked up from germline, CDR1 is MNHEY and CDR2 is SMNVEV (reference sequence). The CDR3 consists of 15 residues. An input of about 0.5 to 1 ug of RNA was subjected to reverse transcription using random hexamers. TCRdb reprocessed the immunoSEQ multiplex PCR reads via MiXCR and lists one record per CDR3 protein. The table lists fewer than 150,000 distinct CDR3 sequences, roughly 89% of them singletons. The receptor was derived from a human donor with multiple sclerosis. The sequenced material came from CD8+ T cells from PBMCs. The rearrangement links TRBV27 to TRBJ2-7; a possible D gene is TRBD1 (5 bases). Written as DNA, the CDR3 is TGTGCCAGCAGTTTAGGAGCAGGGCGCACCTACGAGCAGTACTTC. It translates to CASSLGAGRTYEQYF.